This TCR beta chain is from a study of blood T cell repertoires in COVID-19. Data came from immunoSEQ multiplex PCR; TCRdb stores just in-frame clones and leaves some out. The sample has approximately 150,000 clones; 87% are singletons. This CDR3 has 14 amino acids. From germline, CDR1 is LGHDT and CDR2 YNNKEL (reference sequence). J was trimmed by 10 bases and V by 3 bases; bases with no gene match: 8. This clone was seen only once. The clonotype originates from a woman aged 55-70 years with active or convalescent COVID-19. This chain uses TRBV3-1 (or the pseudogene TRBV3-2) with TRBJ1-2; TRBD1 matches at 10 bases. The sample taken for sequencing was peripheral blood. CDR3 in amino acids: CASSQTGGAGDYTF. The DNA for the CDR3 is TGTGCCAGCAGCCAGACAGGGGGCGCAGGGGACTACACCTTC.